These T cell receptor beta chains were read from a single sample in a study of blood T cell repertoires in COVID-19. Assay used: immunoSEQ multiplex PCR; TCRdb lists only in-frame clones, some missing. The data show approximately 60,000 clones, roughly 76% seen once. Sequencing was carried out using peripheral blood. The source of these receptors is a man in his forties or fifties with active or convalescent COVID-19. The CDR3 runs from the conserved cysteine through the conserved F or W. Clone size is not always given. Where it is, it says once, few, many or a class for expanded clones.

. TRBJ1-1 TRBV2 CVSTAGFEAFF
. TRBJ2-1 TRBV7-9 CASSPHFRDSSYNEQFF
. TRBJ2-7 TRBV19 CASSRTVDSGSEQYF
. TRBJ1-2 TRBV5-4 CASSLVGQGAEGYTF
few TRBJ2-3 TRBV5-1 CASSPTSGRVSTDTQYF
. TRBJ2-7 TRBV15 CATSTQGREQYF
once TRBJ2-5 TRBV5-8 CASSREGGRETQYF
once TRBJ2-1 TRBV19 CASSIQASVYNEQFF
. TRBJ2-7 TRBV12-3/TRBV12-4 CASSRTGHEQYF
few TRBJ2-7 TRBV15 CATSIGLAGGITYEQYF
. TRBJ2-7 TRBV24-1 CATRGAGEVGEQYF
. TRBJ1-2 TRBV29-1 CGGTVGLYGYTF
. TRBJ2-7 TRBV19 CASSRAWEGPYEQYF
few TRBJ1-1 TRBV19 CPTHGGAGGGAFF
. TRBJ2-1 TRBV9 CASSVGVTSYNEQFF
. TRBJ2-1 TRBV9 CASSVEGTSGYNEQFF
. TRBJ2-2 TRBV5-6 CASSFSVRGTGELFF
. TRBJ2-7 TRBV11-2 CASSLPDRPYEQYF
. TRBJ2-6 TRBV6-5 CASSYQGPGANVLTF
. TRBJ2-5 TRBV7-3 CASSSGSGQETQYF
. TRBJ1-2 TRBV30 CAWKRGRGYYGYTF
. TRBJ2-2 TRBV6-4 CASRGTDTGELFF
. TRBJ2-1 TRBV15 CATDETGGLVFSEQFF
. TRBJ2-3 TRBV5-6 CASSLGTGSGTDTQYF
. TRBJ1-6 TRBV6-5 CASSTDRNSPLHF
. TRBJ2-1 TRBV7-3 CASSQSGGANNEQFF
. TRBJ1-1 TRBV7-9 CASSSSDRMNTEAFF
once TRBJ2-7 TRBV5-4 CASSYPRSGGGYEQYF
. TRBJ2-7 TRBV2 CASFRVSYEQYF
. TRBJ1-3 TRBV7-9 CASSLPVSGNTIYF
. TRBJ1-5 TRBV29-1 CSVLIAGESNQPQHF
. TRBJ2-7 TRBV5-1 CASSLSTYEQYF
. TRBJ2-1 TRBV11-3 CASSPTGEYNEQFF
. TRBJ1-6 TRBV3-1/TRBV3-2 CASSQEQGAIYNSPLHF
. TRBJ2-7 TRBV16 CASSQIRADRSYEQYF
few TRBJ1-2 TRBV2 CASRRQAMIYGYTF
. TRBJ2-7 TRBV7-9 CASVLAQGWGEQYF
. TRBJ2-3 TRBV19 CASSLTHTDTQYF
. TRBJ1-1 TRBV9 CASSETRTANTEAFF
. TRBJ2-2 TRBV5-5 CASSPGVGGANTGELFF
. TRBJ2-5 TRBV5-1 CASSLTGLGETQYF
. TRBJ1-4 TRBV19 CATTVGSNEKLFF
. TRBJ1-1 TRBV3-1/TRBV3-2 CASSHRDRDAFF
. TRBJ1-6 TRBV4-2 CASSQERVANSPLHF
. TRBJ1-2 TRBV19 CASSDMTGVDGYTF
few TRBJ2-1 TRBV10-3 CAISQGNEQFF
. TRBJ1-4 TRBV5-1 CASSSTGFSNEKLFF
. TRBJ2-7 TRBV24-1 CATSDVQGGEQYF
. TRBJ2-1 TRBV6-1 CASREASGVYNEQFF
once TRBJ1-3 TRBV4-2 CASSQEVTRGTSGNTIYF
. TRBJ2-7 TRBV5-5 CASSLTGNYEQYF
. TRBJ1-5 TRBV7-2 CASTTIGGRGYQPQHF
few TRBJ2-1 TRBV14 CASSQDLARDEDEQFF
. TRBJ2-4 TRBV5-4 CASSRGRAGGHENIQYF
. TRBJ2-3 TRBV2 CASLGTSGETDTQYF
few TRBJ2-2 TRBV7-3 CASSSTGLSTGELFF
. TRBJ1-1 TRBV12-3/TRBV12-4 CASSWRANTEAFF